The 27 T cell receptor beta chains in this list originate from one sample, sequenced in a study of control samples from healthy donors and cancer patients. Sequenced by immunoSEQ multiplex PCR; TCRdb stores in-frame clones only, minus some. The top ten hold around 4.7% of the sample, which has 110,000 to 150,000 clones, about nine tenths seen once. Sequenced material: blood. The receptors originated from a man aged 30-40 years in good health.

The rearrangement uses TRBV6-1 and TRBJ1-2; tentative D call: TRBD1 (6 bases). The CDR3 sequence is 14 residues long. V was trimmed by 1 base and J by 5 bases, leaving 11 bases between them. CDR1 is MNHNS and CDR2 is SASEGT in the germline V gene. CDR3 bases: TGTGCCAGCAGTGAAGGGCAGGGGCCATATGGCTACACCTTC. Its translation: CASSEGQGPYGYTF.

J is TRBJ1-6 and V is TRBV3-1 (or the pseudogene TRBV3-2); the D is unclear. The CDR3 totals 12 residues. Looked up from germline, CDR1 is LGHDT and CDR2 is YNNKEL (reference sequence). Trimming removed 2 bases at V and 9 bases at J, with 5 bases between. The CDR3 sequence: CASSQSGSPLHF. The CDR3 DNA follows: TGTGCCAGCAGCCAATCCGGTTCACCCCTCCACTTT.

J is TRBJ1-1 and V is TRBV19, with TRBD1 identical over 8 bases. CDR3 length: 11 amino acids. The germline gives CDR1 LNHDA, CDR2 SQIVND (reference sequence). Trimming at V came to 6 bases and at J to 10 bases, leaving 4 bases not matched to a gene. The CDR3 is CASRIQGGAFF. CDR3 DNA sequence: TGTGCCAGTAGGATACAGGGGGGAGCTTTCTTT.

The gene calls are TRBV5-5 and TRBJ1-2; no clear D gene. Germline loops: CDR1 SGHKS, CDR2 YYEKEE (reference sequence). This CDR3 spans 13 amino acids. V was clipped by 0 bases and J by 8 bases, with 11 bases between them. The CDR3 DNA reads as TGTGCCAGCAGCTTGGAGGAGGGAAGGGGCTACACCTTC. Amino acid sequence: CASSLEEGRGYTF.

The rearrangement joins TRBV3-1 (or the pseudogene TRBV3-2) to TRBJ2-7; possibly TRBD2 for D (6 bases). Between the trimmed V and J ends, which lost 1 base and 0 bases, there was a span of 13 bases. The CDR3 consists of 16 residues. CDR1 and CDR2 (germline): LGHDT, YNNKEL (reference sequence). The CDR3 bases are TGTGCCAGCAGCCAAGGATGGCGGGGTATCTCCTACGAGCAGTACTTC. Protein: CASSQGWRGISYEQYF.

The rearrangement uses TRBV30 and TRBJ1-2; D might be TRBD1 (6 bases). Trimming took 6 bases from V and 5 from J, leaving 19 bases between them. CDR3 length: 14 residues. Germline V lookup: CDR1 GTSNPN, CDR2 SVGIG (reference sequence). CDR3 coding DNA: TGTGCCTGCACGGCAGGGGAGATTTTGTATGGCTACACCTTC. Translation gives CACTAGEILYGYTF.

The gene calls are TRBV6-2 or TRBV6-3 and TRBJ1-5, with TRBD1 matching 7 bases. Trimming took 0 bases from V and 6 from J; bases not matched to a gene: 5. Looked up from germline, CDR1 is MNHEY and CDR2 is SVGEGT. The CDR3 is 15 residues long. DNA for the CDR3: TGTGCCAGCAGTTACTCAGGAGGGGGCACTCAGCCCCAGCATTTT. As protein: CASSYSGGGTQPQHF.

This chain links TRBV27 with TRBJ2-4; D possibly matches TRBD1 or TRBD2 (5 bases each). The CDR3 has 16 residues. V was cut by 2 bases and J by 1 base, with 12 bases left in between. Germline CDR1 and CDR2: MNHEY and SMNVEV (reference sequence). The DNA of the CDR3 is TGTGCCAGCAGTTTAAGAGCGGACACTGCCAAAAACATTCAGTACTTC. Protein: CASSLRADTAKNIQYF.

The rearrangement links TRBV4-3 to TRBJ2-1; D is tentatively TRBD1 or TRBD2 (5 bases each). There are 13 residues in the CDR3. Germline lookup yields CDR1 LGHNA and CDR2 YSLEER. Trimming removed 4 bases from V and 8 bases from J, with 12 bases in between. This CDR3 is CASSRFGGDEQFF. The CDR3 region has the DNA TGCGCCAGCAGCCGCTTTGGGGGTGATGAGCAGTTCTTC.

The gene calls are TRBV6-5 and TRBJ2-7, with D possibly TRBD2 on 6 matching bases. CDR3 length equals 13 residues. Germline V lookup: CDR1 MNHEY, CDR2 SVGAGI. Trimming removed 4 bases at V and 3 bases at J, with 10 bases between. Here the CDR3 DNA reads TGTGCCAGCAGTTCCGCGGGGCGCTACGAGCAGTACTTC. Protein product: CASSSAGRYEQYF.

V usage is TRBV6-2 or TRBV6-3 and J usage is TRBJ2-1; D ambiguous. The germline V and J ends were trimmed by 4 bases and 3 bases, with 4 bases remaining between them. The CDR3 spans 12 residues. Germline V gene sequence: CDR1 MNHEY, CDR2 SVGEGT. The CDR3 is CASSSVYNEQFF. As DNA, the CDR3 is TGTGCCAGCAGTTCGGTCTACAATGAGCAGTTCTTC.

This clone was counted once. This sequence joins TRBV9 and TRBJ2-3; D remains unclear. Germline CDR1 SGDLS, CDR2 YYNGEE. This CDR3 has 15 amino acids. Between the trimmed V and J ends, which lost 4 bases and 1 base, there was a span of 13 bases. The CDR3 loop reads CASSFHASGTDTQYF. CDR3 DNA: TGTGCCAGCAGCTTCCACGCCTCGGGCACAGATACGCAGTATTTT.

The chain carries TRBV7-3 and TRBJ1-1; 8 positions agree with TRBD1. Germline assignment: CDR1 SGHTA and CDR2 FQGTGA. The CDR3 loop spans 13 amino acids. V trimming: 6 bases; J trimming: 4 bases; junction bases outside the gene matches: 4. The CDR3 DNA reads TGTGCCAGCAGGGACAGGGAGAGCACTGAAGCTTTCTTT. It translates to CASRDRESTEAFF. The full variable domain, in which reference TRBV7-3 and TRBJ1-1 provide the parts outside the CDR3, is GAGVSQTPSNKVTEKGKYVELRCDPISGHTALYWYRQSLGQGPEFLIYFQGTGAADDSGLPNDRFFAVRPEGSVSTLKIQRTERGDSAVYLCASRDRESTEAFFGQGTRLTVV.

V and J are TRBV13 and TRBJ1-1; D gene ambiguous. Germline loops: CDR1 PRHDT, CDR2 FYEKMQ (reference sequence). V was pared by 5 bases and J by 0 bases, with 13 bases between. The CDR3 contains 15 residues. CDR3 sequence (DNA): TGTGCCAGCAGCACTAGAGGCAGTATGAACACTGAAGCTTTCTTT. Its protein product is CASSTRGSMNTEAFF.

The chain recombines TRBV5-8 with TRBJ1-1, with a possible D match to TRBD1 (5 bases). Germline lookup yields CDR1 SGHTS and CDR2 YDEGEE. The CDR3 covers 12 residues. Trimming shortened V by 0 bases and J by 10 bases, and 10 bases separated the two germline ends. CDR3 loop: CASSLDGGGAFF. CDR3 DNA sequence: TGTGCCAGCAGCTTGGACGGGGGGGGAGCTTTCTTT. The full variable domain, with the rest looked up from reference TRBV5-8 and TRBJ1-1, is EAGVTQSPTHLIKTRGQQATLRCSPISGHTSVYWYQQALGLGLQFLLWYDEGEERNRGNFPPRFSGRQFPNYSSELNVNALELEDSALYLCASSLDGGGAFFGQGTRLTVV.

The J gene is TRBJ2-5, the V gene TRBV7-7, with 7 bases identical to TRBD1. The CDR3 loop spans 16 amino acids. Trimming removed 5 bases from V and 2 bases from J; junction bases left unmatched: 11. Germline V lookup: CDR1 SSHAT, CDR2 FNYEAQ (reference sequence). The CDR3 DNA follows: TGTGCCAGCAGCGCGAGAGCAGGGACAGAACAAGAGACCCAGTACTTC. It is translated as CASSARAGTEQETQYF.

This rearrangement joins TRBV15 to TRBJ1-2; D perhaps matches TRBD1 (5 bases). Germline assignment: CDR1 LNHNV and CDR2 YYDKDF (reference sequence). The V end lost 1 base, the J end lost 7 bases, and 16 bases lay between the germline ends. The CDR3 spans 15 residues. The CDR3 nucleotides read TGTGCCACCAGCAGAGTAGGGACCCAACCCCTTGGCTACACCTTC. Its translation is CATSRVGTQPLGYTF. Full variable domain (missing parts from reference TRBV15 and TRBJ1-2): DAMVIQNPRYQVTQFGKPVTLSCSQTLNHNVMYWYQQKSSQAPKLLFHYYDKDFNNEADTPDNFQSRRPNTSFCFLDIRSPGLGDTAMYLCATSRVGTQPLGYTFGSGTRLTVV.

The gene calls are TRBV11-3 and TRBJ1-3, with D hard to call. The CDR3 has 17 amino acids. Trimming shortened V by 1 base and J by 2 bases, and 15 bases separated the two germline ends. The V gene's germline CDR1 is SGHNT and CDR2 YENEEA. In nucleotides, the CDR3 is TGTGCCAGCAGCTTAGGTCATCAAGCGCCGCCTGGAAACACCATATATTTT. This codes for CASSLGHQAPPGNTIYF.

The chain joins TRBV24-1 to TRBJ2-5, with 7 bases lining up with TRBD2. The CDR3 contains 13 residues. Unmatched junction bases numbered 5, after V lost 9 bases and J lost 2 bases. Germline V gene lookup returns CDR1 KGHDR and CDR2 SFDVKD. This CDR3 reads CATATGGQETQYF. CDR3 in DNA: TGTGCCACCGCGACCGGGGGGCAAGAGACCCAGTACTTC.

V usage is TRBV15 and J usage is TRBJ2-5; 8 bases fit TRBD1. There are 22 residues in the CDR3. The junction had 26 bases not matched to a gene; V was cut back by 0 bases and J by 5 bases. CDR1 LNHNV and CDR2 YYDKDF come from the germline V gene (reference sequence). This CDR3 reads CATSRDLGGARWMQGARETQYF. The CDR3 DNA reads as TGTGCCACCAGCAGAGATCTCGGAGGGGCGCGTTGGATGCAGGGGGCGCGGGAGACCCAGTACTTC.

The V and J genes are TRBV24-1 and TRBJ1-2; D unresolved. Germline V CDR1 and CDR2: KGHDR, SFDVKD. Trimming removed 3 bases at V and 8 bases at J, with 9 bases between. The CDR3 has 12 amino acids. CDR3 protein: CATSDEREGYTF. CDR3 coding DNA: TGTGCCACCAGTGATGAGAGGGAGGGCTACACCTTC.

The chain uses TRBV9 and TRBJ1-6; D not certain. Germline CDR1 and CDR2: SGDLS and YYNGEE. This CDR3 has 12 residues. V shed 5 bases and J shed 8 bases, with 8 bases lying between them. The CDR3 reads CASRGRDSPLHF. CDR3 DNA: TGTGCCAGCAGAGGGCGGGATTCACCCCTCCACTTT.

The V gene is TRBV4-1, the J gene TRBJ2-1; possibly TRBD1 or TRBD2 for D (5 bases each). V was trimmed by 3 bases and J by 7 bases, leaving 22 bases between them. The CDR3 sequence is 17 residues long. Germline-derived CDR1 and CDR2 are MGHRA and YSYEKL. This CDR3 reads CASSQAPGTKIGNEQFF. DNA of the CDR3: TGCGCCAGCAGCCAGGCCCCCGGGACGAAAATTGGGAATGAGCAGTTCTTC.

CDR3 sequence reads: CASRLGGGLDYEQYF. The CDR3, as DNA: TGTGCAAGTCGCTTAGGTGGGGGGCTGGACTACGAGCAGTACTTC. The chain combines TRBV12-2 with TRBJ2-7. TRBV12-2 is given as a pseudogene. The CDR3 contains 15 residues.

The chain recombines TRBV5-1 with TRBJ2-3, with 11 bases identical to TRBD2. The V gene's germline CDR1 is SGHRS and CDR2 YFSETQ. V shed 6 bases and J 1 base; nucleotides not matched to a gene: 4. The CDR3 sequence is 15 residues long. The CDR3 loop reads CASIELAGGTDTQYF. The CDR3, as DNA: TGCGCCAGCATCGAACTAGCGGGGGGCACAGATACGCAGTATTTT.

V and J are TRBV5-5 and TRBJ1-5; TRBD1 is a possible D gene (5 bases). Germline lookup yields CDR1 SGHKS and CDR2 YYEKEE (reference sequence). The germline V and J ends were trimmed by 4 bases and 10 bases, with 30 bases remaining between them. The CDR3 loop spans 18 amino acids. The CDR3 region is CASSPEPSIRGQGEPQHF. The CDR3, as DNA: TGTGCCAGCAGCCCGGAACCGTCGATAAGGGGCCAAGGTGAACCCCAGCATTTT.

This chain links TRBV18 with TRBJ2-1, with 7 bases that match TRBD1. Germline values: CDR1 KGHSH, CDR2 LQKENI. J was trimmed by 5 bases and V by 4 bases; bases with no gene match: 5. The CDR3 runs 14 residues. Here the CDR3 reads CASSLTTGNNEQFF. Here the CDR3 DNA reads TGTGCCAGCTCACTAACGACAGGGAACAATGAGCAGTTCTTC.